This T cell receptor (beta chain) was found in a study of shared clonotypes between healthy human individuals. Germline loops: CDR1 SNHLY, CDR2 FYNNEI. The CDR3 runs 13 residues. J was trimmed by 0 bases and V by 9 bases; bases with no gene match: 3. TCRdb keeps only in-frame clones here, not all; method: immunoSEQ multiplex PCR. The sample has approximately 1.4 million clones, about 98% seen once. This chain links TRBV2 with TRBJ1-1; 8 bases match TRBD1. Sequencing input: naive CD4+ T cells sorted from blood. Stated subset: CD45RA+ positively selected. The receptor was derived from a man aged 30 to 39 in good health. The CDR3: CARGGQVNTEAFF. In nucleotides, the CDR3 is TGTGCCAGGGGGGGACAGGTGAACACTGAAGCTTTCTTT.